This entry features one TCR beta chain sequence. The sample is drawn from a study of OX40 agonist ivuxolimab in advanced cancers. Study context: The study gave patients intravenous ivuxolimab at 0.01 to 10 mg/kg every 2 weeks. Participants, 82.7% male, averaged around 64 years of age, ranging from roughly 20 to 85.

The CDR3 sequence is 14 residues long. Germline-derived CDR1 and CDR2 are MDHEN and SYDVKM. The J segment lost 4 bases and the V segment lost 6 bases, leaving 4 bases of the junction unmatched. The method was immunoSEQ multiplex PCR; TCRdb's version includes in-frame clones alone and lacks a portion of them. The sample holds tens of thousands of clones; around nine tenths are singletons and the top ten take about 3.7%. With baseline, cycle 4 day 1, and cycle 7 day 1 as timepoints, blood was sampled. Sample: CD4+ or CD8+ T cells sorted from blood, taken in a trial of the OX40 agonist ivuxolimab. The receptor was isolated from an adult with an advanced solid tumor such as melanoma, head and neck, liver or kidney cancer. V gene TRBV28 combines with J gene TRBJ1-3; 9 nucleotides align to TRBD1. The CDR3 bases are TGTGCCAGCAGAGGACAGGGGTCAGGAAACACCATATATTTT. Protein sequence: CASRGQGSGNTIYF.